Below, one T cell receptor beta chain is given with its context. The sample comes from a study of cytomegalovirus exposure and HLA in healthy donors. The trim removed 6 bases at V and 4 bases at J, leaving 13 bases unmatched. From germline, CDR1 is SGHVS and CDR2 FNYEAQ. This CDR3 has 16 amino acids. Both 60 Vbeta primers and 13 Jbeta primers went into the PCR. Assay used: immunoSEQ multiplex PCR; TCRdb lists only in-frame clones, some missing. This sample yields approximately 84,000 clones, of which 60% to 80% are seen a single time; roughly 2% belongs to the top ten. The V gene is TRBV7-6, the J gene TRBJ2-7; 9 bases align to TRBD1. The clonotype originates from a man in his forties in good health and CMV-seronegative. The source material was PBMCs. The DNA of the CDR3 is TGTGCCAGCAGTCCCGGGGGGACAGGGCTTATTTACGAGCAGTACTTC. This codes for CASSPGGTGLIYEQYF.